This paragraph covers one T cell receptor beta chain sequence. Profiling relied on immunoSEQ multiplex PCR, and the TCRdb table lists in-frame clones only, not all of them. The sample consists of fewer than 200,000 clones, 96% of them appearing once. This sample is part of a study of control samples from healthy donors and cancer patients. Per the germline V gene, CDR1 is MDHEN and CDR2 is SYDVKM. V trimming: 2 bases; J trimming: 4 bases; junction bases outside the gene matches: 4. This CDR3 has 14 amino acids. The chain carries TRBV28 and TRBJ2-5, with TRBD2 matching 7 bases. Material for sequencing was blood. The sequence came from a woman aged 25-40 years in good health. The chain's CDR3 is CASSLAGVVETQYF. For the CDR3, the DNA is TGTGCCAGCAGTTTAGCGGGAGTCGTAGAGACCCAGTACTTC.